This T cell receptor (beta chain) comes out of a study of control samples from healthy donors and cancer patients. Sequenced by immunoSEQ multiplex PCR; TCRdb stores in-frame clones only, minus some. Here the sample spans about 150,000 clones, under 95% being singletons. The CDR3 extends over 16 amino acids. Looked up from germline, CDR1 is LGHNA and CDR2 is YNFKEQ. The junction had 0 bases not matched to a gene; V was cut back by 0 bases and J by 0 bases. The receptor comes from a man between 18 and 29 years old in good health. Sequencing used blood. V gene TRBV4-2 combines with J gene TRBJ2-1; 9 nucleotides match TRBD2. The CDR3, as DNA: TGTGCCAGCAGCCAAGAGCGGGGGGGCTCCTACAATGAGCAGTTCTTC. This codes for CASSQERGGSYNEQFF.